Listed here are 8 T cell receptor beta chains from one sample, sequenced in a study of blood T cell repertoires in COVID-19. Profiled with immunoSEQ multiplex PCR; TCRdb holds only in-frame clones, not every one. In the table there are roughly 130,000 clones, 70% to 80% of which are singletons. The sample was peripheral blood. The receptors come from a man between 50 and 59 years old with acute or convalescent COVID-19.

V gene TRBV5-1 combines with J gene TRBJ2-2, with 8 bases lining up with TRBD1. The J segment lost 3 bases and the V segment lost 6 bases, leaving 7 bases of the junction unmatched. This CDR3 contains 15 residues. The germline V gene has CDR1 SGHRS and CDR2 YFSETQ. This CDR3 is CASTQSTGDTGELFF. CDR3 nucleotides: TGCGCCAGCACTCAATCGACAGGGGACACCGGGGAGCTGTTTTTT. The full variable domain, its missing parts supplied by reference TRBV5-1 and TRBJ2-2, is KAGVTQTPRYLIKTRGQQVTLSCSPISGHRSVSWYQQTPGQGLQFLFEYFSETQRNKGNFPGRFSGRQFSNSRSEMNVSTLELGDSALYLCASTQSTGDTGELFFGEGSRLTVL.

The J gene is TRBJ2-2, the V gene TRBV29-1, with 7 bases fitting TRBD2. This CDR3 comprises 14 residues. Germline V gene data show CDR1 as SQVTM and CDR2 as ANQGSEA. J was trimmed by 5 bases and V by 7 bases; bases with no gene match: 10. The CDR3 loop reads CSGLVGGMTGELFF. The CDR3 DNA reads as TGCAGCGGGCTCGTGGGAGGGATGACCGGGGAGCTGTTTTTT.

The V call is TRBV5-1, the J call TRBJ2-3; TRBD2 agrees at 10 bases. Per the germline V gene, CDR1 is SGHRS and CDR2 is YFSETQ. The CDR3 has 15 residues. The J segment lost 4 bases and the V segment lost 4 bases, leaving 6 bases of the junction unmatched. The CDR3 protein is CASSPTGLAPDTQYF. CDR3 DNA sequence: TGCGCCAGCAGCCCAACGGGACTAGCGCCAGATACGCAGTATTTT.

This chain uses TRBV6-5 with TRBJ1-6, with D perhaps TRBD1 (6 bases). CDR1 and CDR2 (germline): MNHEY, SVGAGI. The CDR3 sequence is 15 residues long. Between the trimmed V and J ends, which lost 6 bases and 6 bases, there was a span of 15 bases. CDR3 bases: TGTGCCAGCAGCCCCTGGCAGGGGACTAATTCACCCCTCCACTTT. This gives the protein CASSPWQGTNSPLHF.

V is TRBV6-1 and J is TRBJ1-2, with TRBD1 as a possible D gene (6 bases). Looked up from germline, CDR1 is MNHNS and CDR2 is SASEGT. Trimming cost V 3 bases and J 1 base, with 9 bases left between them. This CDR3 has 14 residues. Here the CDR3 DNA reads TGTGCCAGCAGTGACGGACAGAATAACTATGGCTACACCTTC. Translation gives CASSDGQNNYGYTF.

The rearrangement joins TRBV19 to TRBJ1-6; possible D gene TRBD1, 5 bases. The CDR3 sequence is 16 residues long. The germline gives CDR1 LNHDA, CDR2 SQIVND (reference sequence). Trimming removed 5 bases from V and 9 bases from J, with 20 bases in between. CDR3 nucleotides: TGTGCCAGTAGTCGAGGAGGGACCGACGGAGTTTCACCCCTCCACTTT. It codes for CASSRGGTDGVSPLHF. Looking up the rest from reference TRBV19 and TRBJ1-6 gives the full variable domain: DGGITQSPKYLFRKEGQNVTLSCEQNLNHDAMYWYRQDPGQGLRLIYYSQIVNDFQKGDIAEGYSVSREKKESFPLTVTSAQKNPTAFYLCASSRGGTDGVSPLHFGNGTRLTVT.

This clone was recorded only once. The V and J genes are TRBV6-6 and TRBJ1-1; tentatively, D is TRBD1 (6 bases). V was shortened by 5 bases and J by 0 bases, with 22 bases between the two germline ends. This CDR3 is 18 amino acids long. Germline CDR1 reads MNHNY; CDR2 reads SVGAGI (reference sequence). The CDR3, as DNA: TGTGCCAGCAGTCGTACCAACGGGGACATACCGATGAACACTGAAGCTTTCTTT. It yields the protein CASSRTNGDIPMNTEAFF.

The V and J genes are TRBV6-5 and TRBJ1-2; D gene uncertain. The germline CDR1 and CDR2 sequences are MNHEY and SVGAGI. The CDR3 has 15 residues. Trimming took 0 bases from V and 8 from J, leaving 16 bases between them. For the CDR3, the DNA is TGTGCCAGCAGTTACTCGAGGCAGCTCCCGGCCGGCTACACCTTC. It specifies CASSYSRQLPAGYTF.